These T cell receptor beta chains were read from a single sample in a study of human T cells and chemical hapten exposure. In TCRdb, the RACE reads were re-called with MiXCR into one record per CDR3 protein. Found here are under 300,000 distinct CDR3 sequences, approximately 8% of them singletons; the top ten hold 0.9% to 1.5%. This material consisted of whole blood, taken in connection with sensitization to the hapten diphenylcyclopropenone (DPC). These receptors came from a man younger than 35 with alopecia areata. Some clones in this sample may be carry-over from other donors' samples. CDR3s include the opening cysteine and the closing phenylalanine or tryptophan. D genes are given only for firm matches.

j_gene	d_gene	len	v_gene	CDR3aa
TRBJ1-2	NA	14	TRBV10-3	CAISESRGRYGYTF
TRBJ1-3	NA	15	TRBV3-1	CASSTGHHSGNTIYF
TRBJ2-2	NA	11	TRBV10-2	CATDRTGELFF
TRBJ2-4	NA	21	TRBV28	CASSFPGYDWALGAVKNIQYF
TRBJ1-2	NA	17	TRBV3-1	CASSQDDSQGPTYGYTF
TRBJ1-1	NA	14	TRBV5-1	CASSFQGSATEAFF
TRBJ2-2	TRBD1	15	TRBV7-2	CASRAQGAYTGELFF
TRBJ2-7	NA	13	TRBV20-1	CSARTAYSYEQYF
TRBJ2-3	TRBD2	16	TRBV12-3/TRBV12-4	CASSPPLAGGVDTQYF
TRBJ2-1	TRBD2	15	TRBV11-2	CASSPGTSAYNEQFF
TRBJ2-1	TRBD1	15	TRBV12-3/TRBV12-4	CASSSPRTGKGEQFF
TRBJ1-2	NA	13	TRBV12-3/TRBV12-4	CASRSPGNYGYTF
TRBJ1-2	NA	13	TRBV4-1	CASSPPGLYGYTF
TRBJ2-7	NA	12	TRBV5-1	CASSLVEEEQYF
TRBJ2-1	TRBD1	15	TRBV20-1	CSASAGRTGDNEQFF
TRBJ2-5	NA	14	TRBV20-1	CSAPQPPSQETQYF
TRBJ2-2	NA	14	TRBV10-3	CAIRRDRYTGEPFF
TRBJ2-3	NA	16	TRBV9	CASSLGGTPSTDTQYF
TRBJ1-2	NA	15	TRBV14	CASSQVAGAGYGYTF
TRBJ2-5	TRBD2	17	TRBV4-1	CASSQDLGGGAGETQYF
TRBJ2-3	TRBD1	16	TRBV7-3	CASRLIRDSHPDTQYF
TRBJ1-1	NA	14	TRBV12-3/TRBV12-4	CASSFGGQNTEAFF
TRBJ2-1	TRBD1	15	TRBV2	CATPHRQGTDNEQFF
TRBJ1-2	NA	13	TRBV7-6	CASSLDGNYGYTF
TRBJ1-4	NA	14	TRBV5-1	CASSSRNNDEKLFF
TRBJ2-2	TRBD1	15	TRBV2	CASSFRTGNTGELFF
TRBJ1-4	NA	15	TRBV7-9	CASRARDSRNEKLFF
TRBJ1-2	NA	15	TRBV12-3/TRBV12-4	CASKGGHAINYGYTF
TRBJ2-7	TRBD1	15	TRBV6-2/TRBV6-3	CASVFSGTDSYEQYF
TRBJ2-7	TRBD2	11	TRBV20-1	CSALGLVEQYF
TRBJ2-1	NA	11	TRBV24-1	CATSDLGVMFF
TRBJ1-4	NA	16	TRBV5-6	CASSYSDRISNEKLFF
TRBJ2-1	NA	16	TRBV18	CASSPPRQSSYNEQFF
TRBJ2-1	TRBD2	16	TRBV4-3	CASSQGGGITSNEQFF
TRBJ1-1	NA	14	TRBV2	CASSLRSGITEAFF
TRBJ2-6	NA	15	TRBV12-3/TRBV12-4	CASSPGSFGANVLTF
TRBJ2-3	TRBD2	22	TRBV5-1	CASSPLLAGFDVTYLITDTQYF
TRBJ1-2	NA	16	TRBV6-5	CASSYSRSGSGYGYTF
TRBJ2-5	NA	11	TRBV29-1	CSVGWGETQYF
TRBJ2-1	TRBD2	13	TRBV6-2/TRBV6-3	CASSYSTGGEQFF
TRBJ2-1	NA	15	TRBV6-2/TRBV6-3	CASSYASSSYNEQFF
TRBJ1-2	NA	15	TRBV4-3	CASSQDRGANYGYTF
TRBJ1-1	NA	13	TRBV6-1	CASATNKDTEAFF
TRBJ2-6	NA	18	TRBV6-2/TRBV6-3	CASGIPPGVYSGANVLTF
TRBJ2-7	NA	15	TRBV12-3/TRBV12-4	CASSTYMTSSSEQYF
TRBJ1-6	NA	16	TRBV27	CASSLSRGECNSPLHF
TRBJ2-1	TRBD2	17	TRBV7-8	CASSLFISGLADNEQFF
TRBJ1-6	TRBD1	19	TRBV7-2	CASSSFFRTGGSYNSPLHF
TRBJ2-5	NA	12	TRBV7-9	CAITGGQETQYF
TRBJ2-2	TRBD1	14	TRBV20-1	CSAADRGRSGELFF
TRBJ2-1	NA	11	TRBV20-1	CSASIANEQFF
TRBJ2-3	NA	17	TRBV7-8	CASSSLGGTGRTDTQYF
TRBJ1-1	NA	15	TRBV11-1	CASSLGDERNTEAFF